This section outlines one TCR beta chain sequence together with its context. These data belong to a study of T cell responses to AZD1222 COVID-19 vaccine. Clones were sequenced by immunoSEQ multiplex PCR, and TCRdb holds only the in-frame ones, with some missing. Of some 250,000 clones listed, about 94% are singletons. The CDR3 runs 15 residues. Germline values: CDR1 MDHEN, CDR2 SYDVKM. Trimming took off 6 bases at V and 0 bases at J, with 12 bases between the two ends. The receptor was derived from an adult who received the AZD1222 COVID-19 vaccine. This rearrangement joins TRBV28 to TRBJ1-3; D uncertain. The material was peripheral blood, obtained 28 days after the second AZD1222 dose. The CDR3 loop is CASSFTVHSGNTIYF. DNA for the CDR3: TGTGCCAGCAGCTTCACAGTTCACTCTGGAAACACCATATATTTT.